This T cell receptor (beta chain) appears in the sequencing data of a study of OX40 agonist ivuxolimab in advanced cancers. The table lists this clone with a few counts. What it binds is not known. General study findings and limits: Individuals who were partial responders at 0.1-3.0 mg/kg had clonal expansion that ranked among the lowest. Among the nonresponders, some also had low normalized T-cell clonal expansion.

Libraries were prepared by immunoSEQ multiplex PCR; TCRdb keeps only in-frame clonotypes and omits some of them. The sample lists around 82,000 clones, around 89% occurring once. Germline V gene lookup returns CDR1 SGHTA and CDR2 FQGNSA. The CDR3 sequence is 15 residues long. Trimming took 5 bases from V and 7 from J, leaving 18 bases between them. Patients with a history of autoimmune disease or on systemic immunosuppression were excluded. The timepoints at which blood was sampled were baseline, cycle 4 day 1, and cycle 7 day 1. V usage is TRBV7-2 and J usage is TRBJ1-5; no clear D. The receptor's source is an adult with an advanced solid tumor such as melanoma, head and neck, liver or kidney cancer. This specimen consisted of CD4+ or CD8+ T cells sorted from blood, obtained in a trial of the OX40 agonist ivuxolimab. The chain's CDR3 is CASSPQTQPAQPQHF. For the CDR3, the DNA is TGTGCCAGCAGCCCACAGACCCAGCCTGCCCAGCCCCAGCATTTT.